The 20 T cell receptor beta chains below come from one sample, sequenced in a study of regulatory T cells in long-lasting Graves disease. Libraries of TCR beta came from iRepertoire HTBI primers plus Arm-PCR of CDR3 regions. Using its own MiXCR run on the multiplex PCR reads, TCRdb lists one record per CDR3 protein. The table shows roughly 350,000 distinct CDR3 sequences, with 16% occurring only once. Time point of the sample: newly diagnosed GD, antithyroid drugs for less than 3 months. PBMC RNA was the source of the TCR library. This sample was shared with a second study, whose subject was T cells in Graves' hyperthyroidism and ophthalmopathy.

Sequenced material: peripheral blood mononuclear cells (PBMCs), taken at new diagnosis, from a patient treated with antithyroid drugs. These receptors all come from a man aged 35 to 55 with Graves disease.

Only a few counts were recorded for this clonotype. The J gene is TRBJ2-5, the V gene TRBV29-1, with 7 bases aligning to TRBD2. The CDR3 is 13 amino acids. Unmatched junction bases numbered 10, after V lost 7 bases and J lost 5 bases. Germline assignment: CDR1 SQVTM and CDR2 ANQGSEA. The CDR3 DNA follows: TGCAGCGCGGGGGGACTCGCTATGGAGACCCAGTACTTC. Its translation: CSAGGLAMETQYF.

This clonotype was seen more than once but under ten times. This rearrangement joins TRBV7-9 to TRBJ1-5; TRBD1 matches 8 bases. Trimming cost V 5 bases and J 7 bases; bases outside gene matches: 7. The CDR3 covers 14 residues. Germline V gene sequence: CDR1 SEHNR, CDR2 FQNEAQ (reference sequence). CDR3 protein: CASSLTGADQPQHF. The CDR3 DNA reads as TGTGCCAGCAGCCTGACAGGGGCTGACCAGCCCCAGCATTTT.

This clonotype was seen a single time. The V gene is TRBV7-2, the J gene TRBJ2-7, with D maybe TRBD2 (5 bases). CDR1 is SGHTA and CDR2 is FQGNSA in the germline V gene. The CDR3 is 15 amino acids. V dropped 2 bases and J dropped 2 bases, with 13 bases sitting between them. This CDR3 reads CASSLKADPTYEQYF. In DNA form, the CDR3 reads TGTGCCAGCAGCTTAAAAGCGGACCCTACCTACGAGCAGTACTTC.

This clonotype was detected many times. The genes are TRBV5-1 and TRBJ1-1, with D perhaps matching TRBD1 (5 bases). Germline V lookup: CDR1 SGHRS, CDR2 YFSETQ. Trimming left V 2 bases short and J 3 bases short, with 14 bases between. The CDR3 loop spans 15 amino acids. The CDR3 sequence: CASSFWLGGDTEAFF. For the CDR3, the DNA is TGCGCCAGCAGCTTTTGGTTGGGGGGGGACACTGAAGCTTTCTTT.

The sample holds many counts of this clonotype. The V and J genes are TRBV27 and TRBJ1-4, with D unclear. Germline V gives CDR1 MNHEY, CDR2 SMNVEV (reference sequence). The CDR3 consists of 15 residues. Trimming shortened V by 2 bases and J by 3 bases, and 10 bases separated the two germline ends. CDR3: CASSLIPLSNEKLFF. The CDR3 DNA sequence: TGTGCCAGCAGTTTAATTCCGCTCTCTAATGAAAAACTGTTTTTT. Filled out from reference TRBV27 and TRBJ1-4, the complete variable domain reads EAQVTQNPRYLITVTGKKLTVTCSQNMNHEYMSWYRQDPGLGLRQIYYSMNVEVTDKGDVPEGYKVSRKEKRNFPLILESPSPNQTSLYFCASSLIPLSNEKLFFGSGTQLSVL.

The table lists this clonotype with many counts. The V gene is TRBV24-1, the J gene TRBJ2-3; D gene uncertain. The CDR3 loop spans 13 amino acids. The germline gives CDR1 KGHDR, CDR2 SFDVKD. The V end was cut by 6 bases, the J end by 1 base, with 7 bases between. The CDR3, as DNA: TGTGCCACCAGTCACGCGGGCACAGATACGCAGTATTTT. Protein product: CATSHAGTDTQYF.

The J gene is TRBJ2-5, the V gene TRBV5-1; D ambiguous. The CDR3 runs to 17 residues. The germline V gene has CDR1 SGHRS and CDR2 YFSETQ. Trimming pared 4 bases from V and 2 bases from J, leaving 21 bases between. The CDR3 reads CASSLGLVNTPQETQYF. The DNA of the CDR3 is TGCGCCAGCAGCCTGGGCCTTGTAAACACCCCTCAAGAGACCCAGTACTTC. The full variable domain, rest sourced from reference TRBV5-1 and TRBJ2-5, is KAGVTQTPRYLIKTRGQQVTLSCSPISGHRSVSWYQQTPGQGLQFLFEYFSETQRNKGNFPGRFSGRQFSNSRSEMNVSTLELGDSALYLCASSLGLVNTPQETQYFGPGTRLLVL.

In this sample, this clonotype turned up a few times. This rearrangement joins TRBV28 to TRBJ2-1; 8 nucleotides align to TRBD2. Trimming removed 6 bases from V and 5 bases from J; junction bases left unmatched: 12. Germline-derived CDR1 and CDR2 are MDHEN and SYDVKM. CDR3 size: 16 residues. Here the CDR3 reads CASSSGGAGLDNEQFF. CDR3 DNA sequence: TGTGCCAGCAGCTCGGGAGGGGCAGGCCTGGACAATGAGCAGTTCTTC.

This clonotype is hyperexpanded (1% or more) within its sample. The junction and the germline gene differ at one end; a read error may be behind it. This sequence joins TRBV5-1 and TRBJ1-5; the D gene is possibly TRBD1 (5 bases). Germline V lookup: CDR1 SGHRS, CDR2 YFSETQ. CDR3 length equals 15 residues. Here the CDR3 DNA reads TGTGCCAGCAGGGCGCCAGGGTGGGGAAATCAGCCCCAGCATTTT. Protein: CASRAPGWGNQPQHF.

This clonotype was counted a few times. The genes are TRBV5-1 and TRBJ1-6, with D unresolved. The germline V gene encodes CDR1 SGHRS and CDR2 YFSETQ. The CDR3 loop spans 15 amino acids. Deletions cut 4 bases from V and 6 bases from J, with 14 bases between. CDR3 in DNA: TGCGCCAGCAGCCGGCCGGACGGACTTAATTCACCCCTCCACTTT. It translates to CASSRPDGLNSPLHF.

This clonotype turned up a few times. A read error may explain this, as a much larger clone is one base away. The CDR3 spells CAWSLSYNKQFF. The CDR3 region has the DNA TGTGCCTGGAGTCTATCATACAATAAGCAGTTCTTC. The chain couples TRBV30 to TRBJ2-1; D unresolved. This CDR3 is built from 12 residues. Germline lookup yields CDR1 GTSNPN and CDR2 SVGIG (reference sequence).

Many counts were recorded for this clonotype. The gene calls are TRBV28 and TRBJ2-1; TRBD2 matches 10 bases. Germline CDR1 and CDR2: MDHEN and SYDVKM. This CDR3 has 16 amino acids. J gave up 7 bases and V 5 bases, and 11 bases lay outside the gene matches. CDR3 amino acids: CASSPRPGLARNEQFF. DNA for the CDR3: TGTGCCAGCAGTCCCCGTCCGGGACTAGCGAGGAATGAGCAGTTCTTC.

This chain uses TRBV11-2 with TRBJ2-2; 7 positions agree with TRBD1. CDR1 is SGHAT and CDR2 is FQNNGV in the germline V gene. The CDR3 spans 15 residues. V dropped 5 bases and J dropped 7; count of bases not matched to a gene: 10. The CDR3 DNA reads TGTGCCAGCAGCGGACACCAACAGGGGAGCGGGGAGCTGTTTTTT. Translation gives CASSGHQQGSGELFF.

This clonotype has at least ten counts. The chain couples TRBV11-1 to TRBJ1-3; TRBD1 might be the D (5 bases). The CDR3 totals 16 residues. Trimming cost V 5 bases and J 0 bases, with 14 bases left between them. Germline V gene sequence: CDR1 SGHAT, CDR2 FQDESV (reference sequence). CDR3 loop: CASSPSTVTSGNTIYF. CDR3 nucleotide sequence: TGTGCCAGCAGCCCCTCGACAGTGACCTCTGGAAACACCATATATTTT. Together with reference TRBV11-1 and TRBJ1-3, the CDR3 gives the full variable domain: EAEVAQSPRYKITEKSQAVAFWCDPISGHATLYWYRQILGQGPELLVQFQDESVVDDSQLPKDRFSAERLKGVDSTLKIQPAELGDSAMYLCASSPSTVTSGNTIYFGEGSWLTVV.

This clonotype has ten or more counts. This chain connects TRBV27 to TRBJ1-1, with D maybe TRBD1 (6 bases). The CDR3 loop spans 12 amino acids. Trimming removed 10 bases from V and 1 base from J, with 10 bases in between. Per germline, CDR1 MNHEY and CDR2 SMNVEV (reference sequence). The CDR3 DNA sequence: TGTGCCACCGGGACAACGAACACTGAAGCTTTCTTT. Amino acid sequence: CATGTTNTEAFF.

At least ten counts were recorded for this clonotype. V gene TRBV9 combines with J gene TRBJ2-5, with 14 nucleotides matching TRBD2. Trimming took 4 bases from V and 4 from J; bases not matched to a gene: 6. This CDR3 contains 16 residues. Germline V gives CDR1 SGDLS, CDR2 YYNGEE. CDR3 sequence: CASSQGLAGEVETQYF. Here the CDR3 DNA reads TGTGCCAGCAGCCAGGGACTAGCGGGGGAGGTAGAGACCCAGTACTTC.

The J gene is TRBJ1-1, the V gene TRBV7-3; a weak D match, TRBD1 (6 bases). CDR3 size: 13 residues. Germline V gives CDR1 SGHTA, CDR2 FQGTGA. The V end lost 4 bases, the J end lost 5 bases, and 11 bases lay between the germline ends. The CDR3 DNA reads TGTGCCAGCAGCTGGGGGCGGGGGACTGAAGCTTTCTTT. It translates to CASSWGRGTEAFF. Full variable domain (outside the CDR3, taken from reference TRBV7-3 and TRBJ1-1): GAGVSQTPSNKVTEKGKYVELRCDPISGHTALYWYRQSLGQGPEFLIYFQGTGAADDSGLPNDRFFAVRPEGSVSTLKIQRTERGDSAVYLCASSWGRGTEAFFGQGTRLTVV.

The chain combines TRBV5-1 with TRBJ2-5; TRBD1 is a possible D gene (5 bases). Germline loops: CDR1 SGHRS, CDR2 YFSETQ. The CDR3 loop spans 14 amino acids. Trimming took 2 bases from V and 1 from J, leaving 9 bases between them. The CDR3 protein is CASSFPGPQETQYF. In nucleotides, the CDR3 is TGCGCCAGCAGCTTTCCAGGGCCCCAAGAGACCCAGTACTTC.

Many counts were recorded for this clonotype. CDR3 residues: CASSGVFYEQYF. Here the CDR3 DNA reads TGTGCCAGCAGTGGGGTCTTCTACGAGCAGTACTTC. The chain uses TRBV2 and TRBJ2-7, with unresolved D. The CDR3 length is 12 residues. CDR1 SNHLY and CDR2 FYNNEI come from the germline V gene. Trimming pared 4 bases from V and 3 bases from J, leaving 7 bases between.

This clonotype was seen at least ten times. J is TRBJ1-3 and V is TRBV5-1, with 7 bases that match TRBD1. This CDR3 has 14 residues. The germline gives CDR1 SGHRS, CDR2 YFSETQ. The V and J ends lost 3 bases and 4 bases, in that order; junction bases with no gene match: 4. This chain's CDR3 is CASSSGGLGNTIYF. The CDR3 DNA follows: TGCGCCAGCAGCTCAGGGGGGCTCGGAAACACCATATATTTT.